This is a list of T cell receptor beta chains from one sample in a study of T cell responses to AZD1222 COVID-19 vaccine. TCRdb's table, derived via immunoSEQ multiplex PCR, lists solely in-frame clones and lacks some. This sample has 250,000 to 300,000 clones, with almost 95% found just once. The sequencing used peripheral blood, collected 28 days after the second AZD1222 dose. Every receptor here comes from an adult who received the AZD1222 COVID-19 vaccine. Both conserved end residues are part of each CDR3. The order of the fields is V gene, D gene, clone size, J gene, CDR3 protein, CDR3 DNA. D genes are given only for firm matches. Clone sizes are given selectively: once, few, many, or a class where the clone is expanded.

>TRBV27|NA|NA|TRBJ1-6
CASRANGQTNSPLHF
TGTGCCAGCAGAGCCAACGGGCAAACCAATTCACCCCTCCACTTT
>TRBV3-1/TRBV3-2|NA|NA|TRBJ2-7
CASSQADSEQYF
TGTGCCAGCAGCCAGGCTGACAGCGAGCAGTACTTC
>TRBV2|NA|NA|TRBJ2-2
CASSEQGYGTGELFF
TGTGCCAGCAGTGAACAGGGATACGGCACCGGGGAGCTGTTTTTT
>TRBV6-5|NA|NA|TRBJ2-5
CASSYQGPGVETQYF
TGTGCCAGCAGTTACCAGGGCCCGGGCGTAGAGACCCAGTACTTC
>TRBV28|NA|NA|TRBJ1-2
CASSLTTGYYGYTF
TGTGCCAGCAGTTTGACCACAGGGTACTATGGCTACACCTTC
>TRBV4-3|NA|NA|TRBJ2-3
CASSQELIADTQYF
TGCGCCAGCAGCCAAGAACTAATCGCAGATACGCAGTATTTT
>TRBV7-8|NA|NA|TRBJ1-5
CASSLEVGGGQPQHF
TGTGCCAGCAGCTTAGAGGTCGGGGGAGGTCAGCCCCAGCATTTT
>TRBV18|TRBD1|NA|TRBJ1-5
CASSPTGTGVKPQHF
TGTGCCAGCTCACCCACCGGGACAGGTGTCAAGCCCCAGCATTTT
>TRBV11-3|TRBD2|NA|TRBJ2-2
CASSLGTRDTGELFF
TGTGCCAGCAGCTTGGGGACTAGGGACACCGGGGAGCTGTTTTTT
>TRBV19|NA|NA|TRBJ1-4
CASSDPRGATNEKLFF
TGTGCCAGTAGTGACCCCCGCGGTGCAACTAATGAAAAACTGTTTTTT
>TRBV5-4|TRBD1|once|TRBJ2-7
CASSPGTGVSHEQYF
TGTGCCAGCAGCCCCGGGACAGGGGTCTCTCACGAGCAGTACTTC
>TRBV18|NA|NA|TRBJ1-4
CASSPPLAGSNEKLFF
TGTGCCAGCTCACCGCCTCTTGCAGGGTCTAATGAAAAACTGTTTTTT
>TRBV11-1|NA|NA|TRBJ1-1
CASRPTGTPEAFF
TGTGCCAGCAGACCAACAGGTACCCCTGAAGCTTTCTTT
>TRBV20-1|NA|NA|TRBJ1-1
CSASGPNTEAFF
TGCAGTGCTAGTGGCCCGAACACTGAAGCTTTCTTT
>TRBV28|TRBD1|NA|TRBJ1-2
CASSLGQGGIYGYTF
TGTGCCAGCAGTCTGGGACAGGGGGGAATCTATGGCTACACCTTC
>TRBV19|NA|NA|TRBJ2-6
CASSLGLSNVLTF
TGTGCCAGTAGCCTAGGACTTTCAAATGTCCTGACTTTC
>TRBV5-4|NA|NA|TRBJ2-5
CASSWGRDQETQYF
TGTGCCAGCAGCTGGGGCAGGGACCAAGAGACCCAGTACTTC
>TRBV19|TRBD2|NA|TRBJ2-2
CASSIDRAGGAGELFF
TGTGCCAGTAGTATAGATCGAGCGGGGGGGGCCGGGGAGCTGTTTTTT
>TRBV28|NA|once|TRBJ1-1
CASSHGGQGDTEAFF
TGTGCCAGCAGTCACGGGGGTCAAGGGGACACTGAAGCTTTCTTT
>TRBV7-8|NA|NA|TRBJ2-3
CASSPIQGADTQYF
TGTGCCAGCAGCCCAATACAGGGTGCAGATACGCAGTATTTT
>TRBV5-5|TRBD1|NA|TRBJ2-2
CASSLGQGVTGELFF
TGTGCCAGCAGCTTGGGACAGGGTGTCACCGGGGAGCTGTTTTTT
>TRBV7-2|NA|NA|TRBJ2-3
CASNRQHRGDTQYF
TGTGCCAGCAATCGTCAACACCGGGGGGATACGCAGTATTTT
>TRBV4-1|NA|NA|TRBJ1-3
CASSQEVGGDTIYF
TGCGCCAGCAGCCAAGAAGTAGGGGGAGACACCATATATTTT
>TRBV4-1|NA|NA|TRBJ2-7
CASSPQPDRTDEQYF
TGCGCCAGCAGCCCCCAACCCGACAGAACCGACGAGCAGTACTTC
>TRBV7-6|NA|NA|TRBJ2-2
CASSLLGQPNTGELFF
TGTGCCAGCAGCTTACTTGGGCAGCCGAACACCGGGGAGCTGTTTTTT
>TRBV5-1|NA|NA|TRBJ2-3
CASTWGLGTDTQYF
TGCGCCAGCACCTGGGGGCTTGGCACAGATACGCAGTATTTT
>TRBV27|NA|NA|TRBJ1-4
CASSPFSDRKNEKLFF
TGTGCCAGCAGTCCCTTCTCGGACAGAAAGAATGAAAAACTGTTTTTT
>TRBV20-1|TRBD1|NA|TRBJ1-2
CSATRGYGYTF
TGCAGTGCTACCAGGGGGTATGGCTACACCTTC
>TRBV11-2|TRBD1|NA|TRBJ1-2
CASSLGPGQEGYTF
TGTGCCAGCAGCTTAGGTCCGGGACAGGAGGGCTACACCTTC
>TRBV5-1|NA|NA|TRBJ1-1
CASSLSRGGGTEAFF
TGCGCCAGCAGCCTCTCTCGTGGGGGAGGCACTGAAGCTTTCTTT
>TRBV6-2/TRBV6-3|NA|NA|TRBJ2-3
CASSYPYGDTQYF
TGTGCCAGCAGTTACCCCTATGGAGATACGCAGTATTTT
>TRBV2|NA|NA|TRBJ2-6
CASSQGPGANVLTF
TGTGCCAGCAGTCAGGGGCCTGGGGCCAACGTCCTGACTTTC
>TRBV7-2|NA|NA|TRBJ2-5
CASSRSWTQETQYF
TGTGCCAGCAGCCGCAGTTGGACCCAAGAGACCCAGTACTTC
>TRBV27|NA|NA|TRBJ1-1
CASSLGGNTEAFF
TGTGCCAGCAGTTTGGGGGGAAACACTGAAGCTTTCTTT
>TRBV10-2|NA|NA|TRBJ1-2
CASSEWKGSYGYTF
TGCGCCAGCAGTGAGTGGAAAGGGTCCTATGGCTACACCTTC
>TRBV2|TRBD1|NA|TRBJ1-2
CASSGTGRDGYTF
TGTGCCAGCAGTGGGACAGGGCGTGACGGCTACACCTTC
>TRBV4-2|NA|NA|TRBJ1-5
CASSPEVVVSNQPQHF
TGTGCCAGCAGCCCGGAGGTGGTGGTCAGCAATCAGCCCCAGCATTTT
>TRBV6-5|NA|NA|TRBJ1-2
CASSPYPLWSIYTF
TGTGCCAGCAGTCCTTATCCCCTATGGTCCATCTACACCTTC
>TRBV19|NA|NA|TRBJ2-5
CASTSGETQYF
TGTGCCAGTACCTCCGGCGAGACCCAGTACTTC
>TRBV12-3/TRBV12-4|NA|NA|TRBJ2-1
CASREDGRNEQFF
TGTGCCAGCAGAGAAGACGGTCGCAATGAGCAGTTCTTC
>TRBV3-1/TRBV3-2|NA|NA|TRBJ2-1
CASSTYNEQFF
TGTGCCAGCAGCACGTACAATGAGCAGTTCTTC
>TRBV25-1|NA|NA|TRBJ2-7
CASSVGRHEQYF
TGTGCCAGCAGTGTGGGAAGGCACGAGCAGTACTTC
>TRBV20-1|TRBD2|NA|TRBJ2-7
CSASGVSGVSSYEQYF
TGCAGTGCTAGTGGGGTTAGCGGGGTCAGCTCCTACGAGCAGTACTTC
>TRBV5-4|NA|NA|TRBJ1-1
CASSFPGSSGTEAFF
TGTGCCAGCAGCTTTCCCGGGAGCAGCGGCACTGAAGCTTTCTTT
>TRBV5-1|TRBD2|NA|TRBJ2-1
CASSSRGRGHEQFF
TGCGCCAGCAGCTCCCGAGGGAGGGGTCATGAGCAGTTCTTC
>TRBV9|NA|once|TRBJ1-6
CASSVGIERTYNSPLHF
TGTGCCAGCAGCGTGGGGATTGAGAGGACCTATAATTCACCCCTCCACTTT
>TRBV28|TRBD1|NA|TRBJ1-1
CASNRGGANTEAFF
TGTGCCAGCAACAGAGGGGGCGCGAACACTGAAGCTTTCTTT
>TRBV6-2/TRBV6-3|NA|NA|TRBJ2-7
CASSYSGTGVSEQYF
TGTGCCAGCAGTTACAGCGGGACAGGAGTCTCCGAGCAGTACTTC
>TRBV5-1|NA|NA|TRBJ2-3
CASSLGGLADTQYF
TGCGCCAGCAGCTTGGGCGGTTTGGCAGATACGCAGTATTTT
>TRBV10-2|NA|NA|TRBJ1-4
CASSEGTQNEKLFF
TGCGCCAGCAGTGAGGGCACTCAGAATGAAAAACTGTTTTTT
>TRBV29-1|NA|NA|TRBJ2-1
CSVAGVGYNEQFF
TGCAGCGTTGCGGGGGTAGGGTACAATGAGCAGTTCTTC
>TRBV2|NA|NA|TRBJ2-5
CASTPRTRGGETQYF
TGTGCCAGCACCCCCCGGACGAGGGGGGGGGAGACCCAGTACTTC
>TRBV10-3|TRBD2|NA|TRBJ2-2
CAIGDSSGGNTGELFF
TGTGCCATCGGGGACTCTAGCGGGGGGAACACCGGGGAGCTGTTTTTT
>TRBV10-3|TRBD2|NA|TRBJ2-7
CAISETLAGSGQYF
TGTGCCATCAGTGAGACCCTAGCGGGGTCGGGGCAGTACTTC
>TRBV27|TRBD1|few|TRBJ2-7
CASSPRTGDEQYF
TGTGCCAGCAGTCCGAGGACAGGGGACGAGCAGTACTTC
>TRBV5-1|TRBD2|NA|TRBJ2-7
CASKLRGGPGDEQYF
TGCGCCAGCAAACTTAGGGGAGGGCCAGGCGACGAGCAGTACTTC
>TRBV5-6|TRBD1|NA|TRBJ2-7
CASSSPGGRGQYF
TGTGCCAGCAGCTCGCCAGGGGGTAGGGGGCAGTACTTC
>TRBV4-1|TRBD1|NA|TRBJ1-2
CASSHLGQSYGYTF
TGCGCCAGCAGCCACTTGGGACAGTCCTATGGCTACACCTTC
>TRBV30|TRBD1|once|TRBJ1-1
CAWGRGQGPEAFF
TGTGCCTGGGGGCGGGGACAGGGCCCTGAAGCTTTCTTT